This T cell receptor beta chain appears in the sequencing data of a study of cytomegalovirus exposure and HLA in healthy donors. Points from the study as a whole: A list of around 150 TCR beta chains associated with cytomegalovirus was given. The authors confirmed in vitro that three CMV-associated chains were specific for CMV antigens.

Trimming left V 3 bases short and J 4 bases short, with 12 bases between. Germline V gene data show CDR1 as SQVTM and CDR2 as ANQGSEA. This CDR3 is 13 amino acids long. About this clone itself: Its antigen is not identified.

Repertoires were generated with immunoSEQ multiplex PCR, while TCRdb's copy carries only in-frame clones and drops some. The table has approximately 180,000 clones, more than 75% seen once. The receptor's source is a woman younger than 45 in good health and CMV-seronegative. Sequencing was carried out using PBMCs. The gene calls are TRBV29-1 and TRBJ1-1, with D maybe TRBD1 (6 bases). CDR3 protein: CSVDVGQLTEAFF. CDR3 bases: TGCAGCGTTGACGTAGGACAGCTCACTGAAGCTTTCTTT.